Listed below are T cell receptor beta chains from one sample, sequenced in a study of T cell repertoires in cytomegalovirus infection. Their recognized antigens are unknown. Each CDR3 protein is one row after TCRdb ran MiXCR on the reads. The sample shows 700,000 to 900,000 distinct CDR3 sequences, roughly 29% of them seen only once. The specimen was cultured CD8+ T cells from PBMCs, collected from culture after CMV antigen stimulation. The source is a human donor in good health (CMV status not recorded). Some clones in this sample may be carry-over from other donors' samples. Both conserved end residues are part of each CDR3. Each record gives: D gene, J gene, clone size, V gene, CDR3 protein, CDR3 DNA. The D gene is left open where the match is weak. Clone sizes are given selectively: once, few, many, or a class where the clone is expanded.

d_gene: TRBD2
j_gene: TRBJ2-5
abundance: .
v_gene: TRBV9
CDR3aa: CASSVVASGGETQYF
CDR3nt: TGTGCCAGCAGCGTAGTGGCTAGCGGGGGGGAGACCCAGTACTTC

d_gene: .
j_gene: TRBJ1-1
abundance: .
v_gene: TRBV7-3
CDR3aa: CASSLVPVLNTEAFF
CDR3nt: TGTGCCAGCAGCTTGGTTCCGGTATTGAACACTGAAGCTTTCTTT

d_gene: .
j_gene: TRBJ2-5
abundance: many
v_gene: TRBV7-8
CDR3aa: CASSLARGAPGQETQYF
CDR3nt: TGTGCCAGCAGCTTAGCTCGGGGGGCGCCTGGCCAAGAGACCCAGTACTTC

d_gene: TRBD1
j_gene: TRBJ1-1
abundance: .
v_gene: TRBV2
CDR3aa: CASSDEGAGEAFF
CDR3nt: TGTGCCAGCAGTGACGAGGGGGCTGGTGAAGCTTTCTTT

d_gene: .
j_gene: TRBJ1-2
abundance: .
v_gene: TRBV29-1
CDR3aa: CSVEWGNGYTF
CDR3nt: TGCAGCGTTGAGTGGGGGAATGGCTACACCTTC

d_gene: TRBD2
j_gene: TRBJ2-1
abundance: few
v_gene: TRBV28
CDR3aa: CASSFPPTSGGASYNEQFF
CDR3nt: TGTGCCAGCAGTTTCCCCCCCACTAGCGGGGGGGCCTCCTACAATGAGCAGTTCTTC

d_gene: .
j_gene: TRBJ2-3
abundance: .
v_gene: TRBV27
CDR3aa: CASSLRPRGATDTQYF
CDR3nt: TGTGCCAGCAGTTTAAGGCCCCGGGGGGCGACAGATACGCAGTATTTT

d_gene: TRBD2
j_gene: TRBJ2-3
abundance: .
v_gene: TRBV7-4
CDR3aa: CASSFSGGRTDTQYF
CDR3nt: TGTGCCAGCAGCTTTAGCGGGGGGCGGACAGATACGCAGTATTTT

d_gene: .
j_gene: TRBJ1-1
abundance: few
v_gene: TRBV19
CDR3aa: CASSMLTEAFF
CDR3nt: TGTGCCAGTAGTATGCTGACTGAAGCTTTCTTT

d_gene: .
j_gene: TRBJ1-2
abundance: .
v_gene: TRBV10-3
CDR3aa: CAISESIGTNYGYTF
CDR3nt: TGTGCCATCAGTGAGTCTATCGGGACTAACTATGGCTACACCTTC

d_gene: .
j_gene: TRBJ1-2
abundance: .
v_gene: TRBV6-2/TRBV6-3
CDR3aa: CASRQEANYGYTF
CDR3nt: TGTGCCAGCAGACAGGAAGCTAACTATGGCTACACCTTC

d_gene: .
j_gene: TRBJ2-2
abundance: .
v_gene: TRBV7-2
CDR3aa: CASSNPGVGTGELFF
CDR3nt: TGTGCCAGCAGCAACCCAGGGGTAGGCACCGGGGAGCTGTTTTTT

d_gene: .
j_gene: TRBJ2-6
abundance: many
v_gene: TRBV7-6
CDR3aa: CASSSGGQSGANVLTF
CDR3nt: TGTGCCAGCAGCTCGGGGGGACAGTCCGGGGCCAACGTCCTGACTTTC

d_gene: .
j_gene: TRBJ2-1
abundance: many
v_gene: TRBV7-9
CDR3aa: CASSLFAVDEQFF
CDR3nt: TGTGCCAGCAGCTTATTTGCGGTGGATGAGCAGTTCTTC

d_gene: TRBD2
j_gene: TRBJ2-3
abundance: many
v_gene: TRBV7-2
CDR3aa: CASSFDSGGADTQYF
CDR3nt: TGTGCCAGCAGCTTTGATAGCGGGGGGGCAGATACGCAGTATTTT

d_gene: TRBD1
j_gene: TRBJ2-5
abundance: .
v_gene: TRBV5-1
CDR3aa: CASSLADRGRETQYF
CDR3nt: TGCGCCAGCAGCTTGGCCGACAGGGGGCGGGAGACCCAGTACTTC